This T cell receptor beta chain was identified during a study of CD8 T cells in Susac syndrome. This CDR3 comprises 12 residues. Trimming removed 4 bases from V and 4 bases from J, with 7 bases in between. RNA was extracted with the RNeasy kit, and a quantity of roughly 0.5 to 1 ug was reverse transcribed using random hexamers. Across 54 Vbeta and 13 Jbeta, immunoSEQ multiplex PCR amplified TCR beta CDR3. TCRdb re-called the immunoSEQ multiplex PCR reads through MiXCR, storing one row per CDR3 protein. This repertoire shows 100,000 to 150,000 distinct CDR3 sequences, around 94% found once; its top ten account for 0.085% to 0.09%.

The TCR comes from a human donor in good health. V and J are TRBV12-3 or TRBV12-4 and TRBJ1-1, with no clear D. Sequencing was done on a sample of CD4+ T cells from PBMCs. Here the CDR3 reads CASSSSSTEAFF. CDR3 sequence (DNA): TGTGCCAGCAGTTCGAGCTCCACTGAAGCTTTCTTT.